Described below is a single T cell receptor beta chain sequence and its context. Its specificity is not known. The sample comes from a study of T cell responses to AZD1222 COVID-19 vaccine. The CDR3 extends over 14 amino acids. V lost 4 bases and J lost 8, with 14 bases in between. Per the germline V gene, CDR1 is MNHEY and CDR2 is SMNVEV (reference sequence). The method was immunoSEQ multiplex PCR; TCRdb's version includes in-frame clones alone and lacks a portion of them. The sample consists of some 180,000 clones, 80% to 95% of them appearing once. Study observations and caveats: Samples come after the peak T cell response, not at day 14. Spike was spanned by vaccine-associated CD4 TCRs, with dominance at 160-218 and 743-854. Reports say nearly half of spike-specific TCRs go after unmutated variant regions.

This material consisted of peripheral blood, taken 28 days after the second AZD1222 dose. The clonotype originates from an adult who received the AZD1222 COVID-19 vaccine. The V gene is TRBV27, the J gene TRBJ1-4, with D maybe TRBD1 (5 bases). CDR3 loop: CASSYVQGREKLFF. The CDR3 DNA reads TGTGCCAGCAGTTATGTCCAGGGAAGGGAAAAACTGTTTTTT. The full variable domain, in which reference TRBV27 and TRBJ1-4 provide the parts outside the CDR3, is EAQVTQNPRYLITVTGKKLTVTCSQNMNHEYMSWYRQDPGLGLRQIYYSMNVEVTDKGDVPEGYKVSRKEKRNFPLILESPSPNQTSLYFCASSYVQGREKLFFGSGTQLSVL.